Below, 27 T cell receptor beta chains from the same sample are listed, as sequenced in a study of blood T cell repertoires in COVID-19. The protocol was immunoSEQ multiplex PCR, while the TCRdb copy is restricted to in-frame clones and leaves out a portion. The table shows some 170,000 clones, with about four fifths occurring only once. The sequenced material came from peripheral blood. These receptors came from a man in his 60s with active or convalescent COVID-19.

This chain links TRBV28 with TRBJ1-6; TRBD1 aligns across 8 bases. The V and J ends lost 6 bases and 7 bases, in that order; junction bases with no gene match: 11. From germline, CDR1 is MDHEN and CDR2 SYDVKM. The CDR3 extends over 16 amino acids. The CDR3 is CASSFYDRGKNSPLHF. CDR3 in DNA: TGTGCCAGCAGCTTCTACGACAGGGGCAAAAATTCACCCCTCCACTTT.

The chain combines TRBV11-3 with TRBJ1-1; no clear D. Germline values: CDR1 SGHNT, CDR2 YENEEA. The CDR3 consists of 13 residues. V gave up 8 bases and J gave up 3 bases, with 13 bases separating them. CDR3 DNA: TGTGCCAGCTCCCTGGAGTCTCACACTGAAGCTTTCTTT. Translating it yields CASSLESHTEAFF.

The chain has TRBV5-1 and TRBJ2-7; D is unclear. This CDR3 comprises 14 residues. Looked up from germline, CDR1 is SGHRS and CDR2 is YFSETQ. With 4 bases removed from V and 2 bases from J, the gap between germline ends came to 13 bases. DNA for the CDR3: TGCGCCAGCAGCCTGACCCAGGCCACCTACGAGCAGTACTTC. Protein: CASSLTQATYEQYF.

The rearrangement uses TRBV19 and TRBJ1-2; TRBD1 aligns across 7 bases. The CDR3 totals 11 residues. The V gene end was trimmed by 11 bases and the J gene end by 4 bases; junction bases not matched to a gene: 4. Germline-derived CDR1 and CDR2 are LNHDA and SQIVND (reference sequence). CDR3 DNA sequence: TGTGCCGGTTCAGGGGGCTATGGCTACACCTTC. Translation: CAGSGGYGYTF.

The chain combines TRBV7-2 with TRBJ2-7; 9 nucleotides match TRBD2. The J segment lost 2 bases and the V segment lost 3 bases, leaving 5 bases of the junction unmatched. The length of the CDR3 is 15 residues. Germline CDR1 and CDR2: SGHTA and FQGNSA. The CDR3 nucleotides are TGTGCCAGCAGCTTCACGGGACTAGCCACCTACGAGCAGTACTTC. It specifies CASSFTGLATYEQYF.

The rearrangement links TRBV7-9 to TRBJ2-1; TRBD2 aligns across 7 bases. The CDR3 length is 13 residues. Trimming cost V 4 bases and J 4 bases; bases outside gene matches: 1. CDR1 and CDR2 (germline): SEHNR, FQNEAQ (reference sequence). CDR3 loop: CASSSGGYNEQFF. Written as DNA, the CDR3 is TGTGCCAGCAGCTCCGGGGGGTACAATGAGCAGTTCTTC.

This chain joins TRBV28 and TRBJ1-2; 8 bases match TRBD1. This CDR3 has 14 residues. Germline lookup yields CDR1 MDHEN and CDR2 SYDVKM. The V segment lost 5 bases and the J segment 8 bases; nucleotides outside the gene matches: 10. The CDR3 coding sequence is TGTGCCAGCAGTGCACCACAGGGGGGGCAAGGCTACACCTTC. The encoded protein is CASSAPQGGQGYTF.

The rearrangement uses TRBV5-1 and TRBJ2-2; maybe TRBD2 (5 bases). The CDR3 runs to 15 residues. Trimming pared 0 bases from V and 4 bases from J, leaving 10 bases between. The germline CDR1 and CDR2 sequences are SGHRS and YFSETQ. CDR3 sequence (DNA): TGCGCCAGCAGCTTGGGACAAACTAGCACCGGGGAGCTGTTTTTT. Amino acids: CASSLGQTSTGELFF.

The J gene is TRBJ2-3, the V gene TRBV4-1, with TRBD2 matching 13 bases. Germline CDR1 MGHRA, CDR2 YSYEKL. CDR3 size: 18 residues. The J segment lost 2 bases and the V segment lost 0 bases, leaving 5 bases of the junction unmatched. CDR3 coding DNA: TGCGCCAGCAGCCAAGACCAGACTAGCGGGGGGATCACAGATACGCAGTATTTT. It encodes CASSQDQTSGGITDTQYF.

This chain joins TRBV5-1 and TRBJ1-6, with a weak D call TRBD1 (6 bases). Germline V gene data show CDR1 as SGHRS and CDR2 as YFSETQ. The CDR3 contains 15 residues. Between the trimmed V and J ends, which lost 0 bases and 7 bases, there was a span of 11 bases. CDR3 bases: TGCGCCAGCAGCTTGGGGACAGTGGACAATTCACCCCTCCACTTT. It codes for CASSLGTVDNSPLHF.

This clone was seen only a few times. The chain carries TRBV7-9 and TRBJ2-2, with 8 positions matching TRBD2. Trimming took 4 bases from V and 6 from J; bases not matched to a gene: 7. Germline V gives CDR1 SEHNR, CDR2 FQNEAQ (reference sequence). The CDR3 extends over 15 amino acids. CDR3 nucleotides: TGTGCCAGCAGCTCCACCGGGACTAGGGCCGGGGAGCTGTTTTTT. It specifies CASSSTGTRAGELFF.

CDR3 region: CASTTAGGAYEQYF. The DNA of the CDR3 is TGTGCCAGCACCACCGCGGGGGGGGCCTACGAGCAGTACTTC. This chain uses TRBV28 with TRBJ2-7, with 9 bases identical to TRBD2. This CDR3 is 14 amino acids long. V dropped 7 bases and J dropped 2; count of bases not matched to a gene: 6. CDR1 is MDHEN and CDR2 is SYDVKM in the germline V gene.

In this sample, this clone turned up a few times. The chain is built from TRBV6-4 and TRBJ2-3; maybe TRBD1 (5 bases). The germline V and J ends were trimmed by 3 bases and 2 bases, with 12 bases remaining between them. The CDR3 is 15 residues long. The germline CDR1 and CDR2 sequences are MRHNA and SNTAGT. CDR3 in amino acids: CASSEGDKDTDTQYF. The CDR3 DNA follows: TGTGCCAGCAGTGAAGGGGATAAGGACACAGATACGCAGTATTTT.

V is TRBV5-4 and J is TRBJ1-1; 11 bases are a match to TRBD1. J was trimmed by 0 bases and V by 2 bases; bases with no gene match: 3. The length of the CDR3 is 16 residues. Germline V gene lookup returns CDR1 SGHNT and CDR2 YYREEE (reference sequence). DNA for the CDR3: TGTGCCAGCAGCTTTGGGGACAGGGGGATGAACACTGAAGCTTTCTTT. Protein: CASSFGDRGMNTEAFF.

Only a few counts were recorded for this clone. V and J are TRBV2 and TRBJ2-2; weak D call: TRBD1 (6 bases). Germline CDR1 is SNHLY and CDR2 is FYNNEI. V was trimmed by 2 bases and J by 3 bases, leaving 10 bases between them. The CDR3 is 15 amino acids. The CDR3 region is CASSESRQDTGELFF. Written as DNA, the CDR3 is TGTGCCAGCAGTGAAAGTCGACAGGACACCGGGGAGCTGTTTTTT.

The genes are TRBV10-3 and TRBJ1-1; 8 positions agree with TRBD1. Germline V gives CDR1 ENHRY, CDR2 SYGVKD. The CDR3 runs to 13 residues. After removal of 6 bases from V and 5 bases from J, the junction contained 5 bases not matched to a gene. CDR3 amino acids: CAIRGQGETEAFF. The CDR3 DNA reads TGTGCCATCAGAGGACAGGGCGAGACTGAAGCTTTCTTT.

This chain links TRBV19 with TRBJ1-2, with TRBD1 identical over 11 bases. There are 17 residues in the CDR3. Germline-derived CDR1 and CDR2 are LNHDA and SQIVND (reference sequence). V dropped 3 bases and J dropped 8; count of bases not matched to a gene: 14. CDR3 nucleotides: TGTGCCAGTAGTATCGACCCTTGGACAGGGGGCTCTATCGGCTACACCTTC. It specifies CASSIDPWTGGSIGYTF.

This clone turned up a few times. The chain uses TRBV28 and TRBJ1-1; 9 positions match TRBD1. The CDR3 covers 17 residues. Germline V gene data show CDR1 as MDHEN and CDR2 as SYDVKM. After removal of 6 bases from V and 1 base from J, the junction contained 12 bases not matched to a gene. CDR3 amino acids: CASSRVPGQGANTEAFF. CDR3 coding DNA: TGTGCCAGCAGCCGGGTCCCGGGACAGGGCGCGAACACTGAAGCTTTCTTT.

This chain connects TRBV2 to TRBJ1-1; possible D gene TRBD1, 6 bases. Between the trimmed V and J ends, which lost 7 bases and 0 bases, there was a span of 12 bases. The CDR3 runs to 14 residues. In germline, CDR1 is SNHLY, CDR2 FYNNEI. The CDR3 reads CASTRDTLNTEAFF. The CDR3 coding sequence is TGTGCCAGCACTAGGGACACCTTGAACACTGAAGCTTTCTTT. The whole variable domain, remainder taken from reference TRBV2 and TRBJ1-1, is EPEVTQTPSHQVTQMGQEVILRCVPISNHLYFYWYRQILGQKVEFLVSFYNNEISEKSEIFDDQFSVERPDGSNFTLKIRSTKLEDSAMYFCASTRDTLNTEAFFGQGTRLTVV.

This clone was seen a few times. The chain links TRBV9 to TRBJ2-7, with 9 bases matching TRBD1. Germline loops: CDR1 SGDLS, CDR2 YYNGEE. With 0 bases clipped from V and 5 bases from J, the junction kept 9 bases outside the gene matches. The CDR3 contains 16 residues. This CDR3 reads CASSVAQGQGFHEQYF. The CDR3 DNA follows: TGTGCCAGCAGCGTAGCCCAGGGACAGGGTTTCCACGAGCAGTACTTC.

The chain uses TRBV27 and TRBJ2-1; the match to TRBD2 covers 8 bases. The CDR3 covers 13 residues. The germline gives CDR1 MNHEY, CDR2 SMNVEV (reference sequence). J lost 6 bases, V lost 5 bases, and 3 bases had no gene match. CDR3 protein: CASSRTSSNEQFF. CDR3 nucleotide sequence: TGTGCCAGCAGTAGGACTAGCTCCAATGAGCAGTTCTTC.

This clone was counted only a few times. V is TRBV18 and J is TRBJ1-1; TRBD1 might be the D (5 bases). Trimming cost V 2 bases and J 0 bases, with 16 bases left between them. Germline V gives CDR1 KGHSH, CDR2 LQKENI. The CDR3 is made up of 17 amino acids. The CDR3 protein is CASSPSGRGIMNTEAFF. In DNA, the CDR3 is TGTGCCAGCTCACCATCTGGGAGGGGTATAATGAACACTGAAGCTTTCTTT.

For the CDR3, the DNA is TGTGCCAGCAGGCGGTCCTTGGCCGAGAGCACAGATACGCAGTATTTT. Protein sequence: CASRRSLAESTDTQYF. V is TRBV9 and J is TRBJ2-3; D gene ambiguous. Trimming shortened V by 5 bases and J by 0 bases, and 16 bases separated the two germline ends. This CDR3 is built from 16 residues. In germline, CDR1 is SGDLS, CDR2 YYNGEE.

The chain uses TRBV5-1 and TRBJ1-1; tentatively, D is TRBD1 (5 bases). The germline gives CDR1 SGHRS, CDR2 YFSETQ. The germline V and J ends were trimmed by 5 bases and 2 bases, with 13 bases remaining between them. CDR3 length: 14 amino acids. In DNA, the CDR3 is TGCGCCAGCAGTTATTGGGGGGGAAACACTGAAGCTTTCTTT. Translated: CASSYWGGNTEAFF. Full variable domain (rest looked up from reference TRBV5-1 and TRBJ1-1): KAGVTQTPRYLIKTRGQQVTLSCSPISGHRSVSWYQQTPGQGLQFLFEYFSETQRNKGNFPGRFSGRQFSNSRSEMNVSTLELGDSALYLCASSYWGGNTEAFFGQGTRLTVV.

The table lists this clone with a count of one. The CDR3 DNA is TGTGCCAGCACATTACAGGTTGGAGCGACACCCCTCCACTTT. It specifies CASTLQVGATPLHF. The J gene is TRBJ1-6, the V gene TRBV6-5; perhaps TRBD1 as D (5 bases). Germline CDR1 is MNHEY and CDR2 is SVGAGI. CDR3 length: 14 amino acids. V lost 7 bases and J 11 bases, leaving 18 bases between the germline ends.

The rearrangement joins TRBV6-1 to TRBJ2-7; 8 bases are a match to TRBD2. Germline values: CDR1 MNHNS, CDR2 SASEGT. The CDR3 runs to 14 residues. After removal of 4 bases from V and 5 bases from J, the junction contained 7 bases not matched to a gene. The CDR3 DNA is TGTGCCAGCAGTGTAGCGGGAAAGGGGAACGAGCAGTACTTC. It codes for CASSVAGKGNEQYF.

This clone was detected only a few times. The chain recombines TRBV5-3 with TRBJ1-2; a weak D match, TRBD1 (5 bases). TRBV5-3 carries the ORF label, with uncertain function. The CDR3 has 11 amino acids. V lost 9 bases and J lost 6, with 12 bases in between. Written as DNA, the CDR3 is TGTGCCACATTTCCCAGGGATGGCTACACCTTC. Encoded protein: CATFPRDGYTF.